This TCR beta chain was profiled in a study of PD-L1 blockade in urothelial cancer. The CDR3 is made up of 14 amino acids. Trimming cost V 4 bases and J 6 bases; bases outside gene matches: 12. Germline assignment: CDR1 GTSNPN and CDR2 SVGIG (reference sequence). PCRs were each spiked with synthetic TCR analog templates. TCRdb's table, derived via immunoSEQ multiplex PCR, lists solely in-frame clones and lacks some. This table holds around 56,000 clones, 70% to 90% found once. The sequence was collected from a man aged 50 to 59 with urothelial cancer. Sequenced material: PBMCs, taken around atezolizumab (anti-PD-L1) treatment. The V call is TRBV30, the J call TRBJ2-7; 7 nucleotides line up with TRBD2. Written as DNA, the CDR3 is TGTGCCTGGACTATAGCGGGTGGGCTTAGCGAGCAGTACTTC. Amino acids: CAWTIAGGLSEQYF.